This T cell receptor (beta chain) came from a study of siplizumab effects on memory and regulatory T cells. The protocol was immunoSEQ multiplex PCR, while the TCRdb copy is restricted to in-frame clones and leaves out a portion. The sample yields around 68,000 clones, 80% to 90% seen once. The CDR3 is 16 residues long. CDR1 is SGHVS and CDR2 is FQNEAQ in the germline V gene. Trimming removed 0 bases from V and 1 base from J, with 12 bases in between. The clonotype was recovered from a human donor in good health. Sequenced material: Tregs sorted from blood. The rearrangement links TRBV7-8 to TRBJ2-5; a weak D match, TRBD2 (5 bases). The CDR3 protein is CASSLAIWRAQETQYF. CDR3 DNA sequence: TGTGCCAGCAGCTTAGCAATCTGGCGGGCCCAAGAGACCCAGTACTTC.